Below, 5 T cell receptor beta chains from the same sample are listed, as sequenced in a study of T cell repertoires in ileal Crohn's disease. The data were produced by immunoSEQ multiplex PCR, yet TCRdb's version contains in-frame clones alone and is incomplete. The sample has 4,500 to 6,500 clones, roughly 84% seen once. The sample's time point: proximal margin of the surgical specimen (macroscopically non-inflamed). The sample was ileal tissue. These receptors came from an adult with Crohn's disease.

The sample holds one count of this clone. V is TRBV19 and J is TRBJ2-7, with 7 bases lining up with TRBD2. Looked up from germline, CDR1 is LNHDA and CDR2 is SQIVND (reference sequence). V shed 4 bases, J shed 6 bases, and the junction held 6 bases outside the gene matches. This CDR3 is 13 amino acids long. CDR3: CASSSGSQTEQYF. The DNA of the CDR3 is TGTGCCAGTAGTAGCGGGAGCCAGACCGAGCAGTACTTC.

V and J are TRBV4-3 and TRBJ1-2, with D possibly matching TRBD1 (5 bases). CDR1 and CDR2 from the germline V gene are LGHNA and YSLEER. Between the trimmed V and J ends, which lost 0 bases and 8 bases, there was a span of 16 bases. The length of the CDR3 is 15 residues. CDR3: CASSQERDARRGYTF. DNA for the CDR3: TGCGCCAGCAGCCAAGAACGGGACGCGAGGCGAGGCTACACCTTC.

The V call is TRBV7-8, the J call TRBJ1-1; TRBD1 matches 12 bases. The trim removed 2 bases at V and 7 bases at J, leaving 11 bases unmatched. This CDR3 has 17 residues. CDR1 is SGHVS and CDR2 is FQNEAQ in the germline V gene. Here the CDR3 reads CASSLTGTGGPNDEAFF. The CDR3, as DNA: TGTGCCAGCAGCTTAACCGGGACAGGGGGCCCGAACGATGAAGCTTTCTTT.

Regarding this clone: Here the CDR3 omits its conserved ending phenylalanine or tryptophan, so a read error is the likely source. CDR3 DNA: TGTGCCAGCAGCAGGGAGGATGGCTACACCCTC. Amino acid sequence: CASSREDGYTL. The chain joins TRBV9 to TRBJ1-2; D not resolved. The V end was cut by 4 bases, the J end by 6 bases, with 7 bases between. The CDR3 is 11 residues long. Germline lookup yields CDR1 SGDLS and CDR2 YYNGEE.

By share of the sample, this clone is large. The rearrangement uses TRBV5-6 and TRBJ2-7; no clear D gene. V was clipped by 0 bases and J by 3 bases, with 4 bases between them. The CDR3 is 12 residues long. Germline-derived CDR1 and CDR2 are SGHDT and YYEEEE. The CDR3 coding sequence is TGTGCCAGCAGCTTGGGGCTCTACGAGCAGTACTTC. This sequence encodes CASSLGLYEQYF.